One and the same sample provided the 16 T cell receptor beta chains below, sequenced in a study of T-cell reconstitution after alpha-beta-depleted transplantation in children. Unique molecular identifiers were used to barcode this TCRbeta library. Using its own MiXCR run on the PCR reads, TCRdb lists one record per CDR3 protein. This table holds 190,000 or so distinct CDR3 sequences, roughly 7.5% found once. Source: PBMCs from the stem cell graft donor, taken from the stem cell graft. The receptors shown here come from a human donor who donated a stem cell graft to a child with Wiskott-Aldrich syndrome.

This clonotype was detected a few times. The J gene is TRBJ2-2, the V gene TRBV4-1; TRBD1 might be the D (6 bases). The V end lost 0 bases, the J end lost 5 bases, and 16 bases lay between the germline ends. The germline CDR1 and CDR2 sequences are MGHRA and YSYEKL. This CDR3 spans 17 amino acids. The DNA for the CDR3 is TGCGCCAGCAGCCAAGACGCGATCAGGGGTTGGACCGGGGAGCTGTTTTTT. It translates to CASSQDAIRGWTGELFF.

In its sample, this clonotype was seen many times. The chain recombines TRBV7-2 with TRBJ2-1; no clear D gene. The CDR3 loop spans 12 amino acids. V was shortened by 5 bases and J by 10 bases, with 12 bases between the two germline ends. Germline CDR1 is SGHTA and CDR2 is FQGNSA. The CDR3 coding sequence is TGTGCCAGCAGCCGAAGTTGGGAAGAGCAGTTCTTC. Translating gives CASSRSWEEQFF.

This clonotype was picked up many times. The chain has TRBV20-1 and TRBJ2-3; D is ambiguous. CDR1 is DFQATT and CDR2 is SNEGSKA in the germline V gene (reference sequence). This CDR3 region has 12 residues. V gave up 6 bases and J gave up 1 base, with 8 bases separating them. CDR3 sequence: CSATDRTDTQYF. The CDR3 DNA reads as TGCAGTGCCACGGACCGCACAGATACGCAGTATTTT.

The CDR3 protein is CASSSTGSGRETQYF. In DNA form, the CDR3 reads TGTGCCAGCAGCAGCACAGGGTCTGGGCGCGAGACCCAGTACTTC. The V and J genes are TRBV7-9 and TRBJ2-5, with a possible D match to TRBD1 (6 bases). Germline CDR1 and CDR2: SEHNR and FQNEAQ (reference sequence). The CDR3 length is 15 residues. The ends were cut back, 5 bases at V and 5 bases at J, with 18 bases in the middle.

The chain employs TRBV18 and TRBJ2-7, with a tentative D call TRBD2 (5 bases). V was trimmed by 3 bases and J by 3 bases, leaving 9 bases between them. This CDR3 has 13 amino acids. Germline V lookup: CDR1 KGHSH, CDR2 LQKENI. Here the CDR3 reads CASSPYDYYEQYF. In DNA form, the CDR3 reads TGTGCCAGCTCACCCTATGACTACTACGAGCAGTACTTC.

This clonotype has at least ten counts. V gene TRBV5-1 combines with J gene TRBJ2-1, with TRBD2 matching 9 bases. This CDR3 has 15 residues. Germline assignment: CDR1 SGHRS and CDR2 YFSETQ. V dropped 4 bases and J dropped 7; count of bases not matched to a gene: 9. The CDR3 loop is CASSLPGAGGNEQFF. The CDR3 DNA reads TGCGCCAGCAGCCTCCCGGGAGCGGGAGGAAATGAGCAGTTCTTC.

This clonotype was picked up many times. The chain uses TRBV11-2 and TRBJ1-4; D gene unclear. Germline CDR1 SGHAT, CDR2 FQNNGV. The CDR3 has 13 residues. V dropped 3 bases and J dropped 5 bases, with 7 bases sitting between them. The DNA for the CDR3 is TGTGCCAGCAGCTTTACTACGAATGAAAAACTGTTTTTT. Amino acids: CASSFTTNEKLFF.

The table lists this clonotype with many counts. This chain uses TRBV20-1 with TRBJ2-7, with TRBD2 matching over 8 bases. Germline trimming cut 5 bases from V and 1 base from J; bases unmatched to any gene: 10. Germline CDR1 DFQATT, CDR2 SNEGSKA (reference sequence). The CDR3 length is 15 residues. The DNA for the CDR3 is TGCAGTGCTGCGGGGGGACGTAACCCTTCCTACGAGCAGTACTTC. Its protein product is CSAAGGRNPSYEQYF.

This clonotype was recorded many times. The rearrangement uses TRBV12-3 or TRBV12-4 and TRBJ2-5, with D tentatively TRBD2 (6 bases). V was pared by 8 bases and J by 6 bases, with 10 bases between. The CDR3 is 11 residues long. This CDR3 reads CASRLGKTQYF. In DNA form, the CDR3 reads TGTGCCAGCCGACTAGGCAAGACCCAGTACTTC.

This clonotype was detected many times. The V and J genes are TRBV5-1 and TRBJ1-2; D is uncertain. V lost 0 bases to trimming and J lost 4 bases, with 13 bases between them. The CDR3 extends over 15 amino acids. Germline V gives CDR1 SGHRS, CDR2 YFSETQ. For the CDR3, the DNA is TGCGCCAGCAGCTTGGGTAGCACCCGAGGCTATGGCTACACCTTC. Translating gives CASSLGSTRGYGYTF. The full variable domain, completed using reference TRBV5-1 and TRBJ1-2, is KAGVTQTPRYLIKTRGQQVTLSCSPISGHRSVSWYQQTPGQGLQFLFEYFSETQRNKGNFPGRFSGRQFSNSRSEMNVSTLELGDSALYLCASSLGSTRGYGYTFGSGTRLTVV.

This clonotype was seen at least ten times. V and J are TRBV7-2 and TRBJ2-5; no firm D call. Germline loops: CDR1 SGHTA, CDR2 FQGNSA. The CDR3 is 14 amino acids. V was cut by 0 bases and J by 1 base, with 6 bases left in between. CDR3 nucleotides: TGTGCCAGCAGCTTAGCAGGCTCCCAAGAGACCCAGTACTTC. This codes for CASSLAGSQETQYF.

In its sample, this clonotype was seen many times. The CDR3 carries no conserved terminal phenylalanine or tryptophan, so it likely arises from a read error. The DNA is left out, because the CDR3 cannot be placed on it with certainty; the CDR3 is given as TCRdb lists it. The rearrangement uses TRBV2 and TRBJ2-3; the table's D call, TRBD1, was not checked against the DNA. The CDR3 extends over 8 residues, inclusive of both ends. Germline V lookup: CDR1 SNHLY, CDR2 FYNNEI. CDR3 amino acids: CASSAGYL.

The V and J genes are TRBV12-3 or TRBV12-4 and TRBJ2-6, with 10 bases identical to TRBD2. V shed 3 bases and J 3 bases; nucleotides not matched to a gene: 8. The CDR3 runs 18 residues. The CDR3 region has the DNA TGTGCCAGCAGTTTTGGGCCTAGCGGGAGTGGTGGGGCCAACGTCCTGACTTTC. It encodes CASSFGPSGSGGANVLTF.

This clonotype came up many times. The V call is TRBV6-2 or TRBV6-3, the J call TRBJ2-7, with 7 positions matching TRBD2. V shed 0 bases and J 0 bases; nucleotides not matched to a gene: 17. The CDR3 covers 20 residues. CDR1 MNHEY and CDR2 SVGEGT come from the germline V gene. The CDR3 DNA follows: TGTGCCAGCAGTTACTCGAGCGGGGCGAACAGGAATATGAACTCCTACGAGCAGTACTTC. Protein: CASSYSSGANRNMNSYEQYF.

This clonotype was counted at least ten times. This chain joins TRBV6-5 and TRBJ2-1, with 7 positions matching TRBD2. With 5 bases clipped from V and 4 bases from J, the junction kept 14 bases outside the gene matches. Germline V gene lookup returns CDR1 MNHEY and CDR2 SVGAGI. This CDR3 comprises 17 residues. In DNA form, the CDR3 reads TGTGCCAGCAGTACTCTTGGCGCGGGAGTGGCGTACAATGAGCAGTTCTTC. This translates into CASSTLGAGVAYNEQFF.

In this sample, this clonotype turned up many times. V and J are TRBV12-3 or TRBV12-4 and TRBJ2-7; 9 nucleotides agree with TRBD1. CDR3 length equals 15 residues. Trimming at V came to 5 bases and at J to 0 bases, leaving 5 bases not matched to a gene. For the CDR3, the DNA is TGTGCCAGCAGTCCGGGACAGGGCTACTCCTACGAGCAGTACTTC. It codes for CASSPGQGYSYEQYF.